This T cell receptor beta chain was captured by sequencing in a study of identical twins. Study-wide results and limits: Instead of following the same donors, the conclusions were based on cross-sectional statistical analysis.

This clonotype was counted only a few times. The antigen remains unidentified. A template switching step contributed a universal primer site, while unique molecular identifiers were present in the cDNA. From the 5' RACE reads, TCRdb called clonotypes with MiXCR, one entry per CDR3 protein. The top ten hold 0.52% of the sample, which has approximately 470,000 distinct CDR3 sequences, more than 13% seen once. These data are also associated with another study on yellow fever vaccine responses in identical twins.

Specimen: CD4+ T cells sorted from blood. The clonotype was recovered from a woman under 30 in good health.

The CDR3 DNA reads as TGCAGTGCCCGGAGCGGGAGCTTGAAGTCCGGGGAGCTGTTTTTT. This encodes CSARSGSLKSGELFF. The chain is built from TRBV20-1 and TRBJ2-2; TRBD2 matches at 8 bases. Germline V gives CDR1 DFQATT, CDR2 SNEGSKA (reference sequence). The CDR3 contains 15 residues. With 6 bases clipped from V and 6 bases from J, the junction kept 12 bases outside the gene matches.